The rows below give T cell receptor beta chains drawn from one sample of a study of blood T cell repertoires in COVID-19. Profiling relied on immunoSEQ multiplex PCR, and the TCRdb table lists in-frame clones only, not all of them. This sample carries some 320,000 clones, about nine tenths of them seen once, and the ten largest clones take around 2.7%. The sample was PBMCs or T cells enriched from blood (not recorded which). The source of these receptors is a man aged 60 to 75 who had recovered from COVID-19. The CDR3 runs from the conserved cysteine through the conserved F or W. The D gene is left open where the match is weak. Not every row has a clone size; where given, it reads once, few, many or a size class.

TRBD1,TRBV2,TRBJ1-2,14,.,CASGTGGGGYGYTF,TGTGCCAGCGGGACAGGGGGTGGGGGCTATGGCTACACCTTC
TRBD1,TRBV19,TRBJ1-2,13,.,CASKKGAIYGYTF,TGTGCCAGTAAGAAGGGGGCAATCTATGGCTACACCTTC
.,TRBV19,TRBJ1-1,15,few,CASRYWATGNTEAFF,TGTGCCAGTAGGTACTGGGCAACAGGGAACACTGAAGCTTTCTTT
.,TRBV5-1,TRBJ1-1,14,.,CASSSVDSNTEAFF,TGCGCCAGCAGCTCCGTTGACAGTAACACTGAAGCTTTCTTT
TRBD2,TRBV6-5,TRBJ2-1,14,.,CASFTLAGANEQFF,TGTGCCAGCTTCACGCTAGCGGGAGCCAATGAGCAGTTCTTC
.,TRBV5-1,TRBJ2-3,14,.,CASSAEPSTDTQYF,TGCGCCAGCAGCGCAGAACCTAGCACAGATACGCAGTATTTT
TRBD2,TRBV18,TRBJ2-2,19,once,CASSPPGGLAGGIAGELFF,TGTGCCAGCTCACCACCCGGGGGACTAGCGGGAGGAATCGCCGGGGAGCTGTTTTTT
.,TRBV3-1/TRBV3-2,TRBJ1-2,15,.,CASSQDSRGSEGYTF,TGTGCCAGCAGCCAAGACTCCAGGGGAAGTGAAGGCTACACCTTC
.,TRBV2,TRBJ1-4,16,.,CASSEGLSGGVQKLFF,TGTGCCAGCAGTGAAGGGTTGAGTGGGGGGGTCCAAAAACTGTTTTTT
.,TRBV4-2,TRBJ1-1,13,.,CASSPRLNTEAFF,TGTGCCAGCAGCCCCCGGTTGAACACTGAAGCTTTCTTT
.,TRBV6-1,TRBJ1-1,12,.,CASSDLLTEAFF,TGTGCCAGCAGTGATTTACTCACTGAAGCTTTCTTT
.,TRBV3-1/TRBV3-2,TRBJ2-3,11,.,CASRSSDTQYF,TGTGCCAGCAGATCGTCGGATACGCAGTATTTT
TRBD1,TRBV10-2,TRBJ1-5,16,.,CASRESGTGGHGPQHF,TGCGCCAGCCGCGAGTCCGGGACAGGGGGCCATGGGCCCCAGCATTTT
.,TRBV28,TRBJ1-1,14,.,CAITPGGGITEAFF,TGTGCCATCACGCCGGGGGGCGGTATCACTGAAGCTTTCTTT
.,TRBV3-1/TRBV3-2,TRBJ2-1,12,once,CASSQGANEQFF,TGTGCCAGCAGCCAAGGGGCCAATGAGCAGTTCTTC
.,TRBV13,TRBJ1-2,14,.,CASSPLAQNYGYTF,TGTGCCAGCTCCCCCCTGGCCCAGAACTATGGCTACACCTTC
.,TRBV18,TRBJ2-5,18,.,CASSPLSWVRGAAETQYF,TGTGCCAGCTCACCACTTTCCTGGGTCCGGGGAGCGGCGGAGACCCAGTACTTC
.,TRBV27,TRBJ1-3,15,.,CASSGHGRSGNTIYF,TGTGCCAGCAGTGGTCACGGGAGGTCGGGAAACACCATATATTTT
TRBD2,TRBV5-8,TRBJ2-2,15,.,CASSATGGRTGELFF,TGTGCCAGCAGCGCTACGGGGGGGCGCACCGGGGAGCTGTTTTTT
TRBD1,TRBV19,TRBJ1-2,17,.,CASSATWDRSRNYGYTF,TGTGCCAGTAGTGCAACGTGGGACAGAAGCCGTAACTATGGCTACACCTTC
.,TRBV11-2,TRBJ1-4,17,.,CASSLDSLGTRDEKLFF,TGTGCCAGCAGCTTAGATAGTCTGGGAACGAGGGATGAAAAACTGTTTTTT
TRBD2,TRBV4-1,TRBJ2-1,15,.,CASSQDGAGGKEQFF,TGCGCCAGCAGCCAAGATGGGGCGGGAGGGAAGGAGCAGTTCTTC
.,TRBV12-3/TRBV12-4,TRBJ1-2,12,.,CASSFSDYGYTF,TGTGCCAGCAGTTTTTCGGACTATGGCTACACCTTC
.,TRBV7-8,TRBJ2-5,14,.,CASSATSWGETQYF,TGTGCCAGCAGCGCGACTAGTTGGGGAGAGACCCAGTACTTC
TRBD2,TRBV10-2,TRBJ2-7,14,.,CASSISGGSYEQYF,TGCGCCAGCAGCATCTCGGGGGGCTCCTACGAGCAGTACTTC
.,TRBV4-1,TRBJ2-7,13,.,CASSQSVAREQYF,TGCGCCAGCAGCCAGTCAGTAGCTAGGGAGCAGTACTTC
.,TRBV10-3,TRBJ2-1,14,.,CAISDPTSRIEQFF,TGTGCCATCAGTGACCCAACTAGTAGGATTGAGCAGTTCTTC
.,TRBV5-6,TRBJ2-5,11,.,CASSLSETQYF,TGTGCCAGCAGCTTGTCGGAGACCCAGTACTTC
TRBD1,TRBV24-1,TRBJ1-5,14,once,CATSRGPHNQPQHF,TGTGCCACCAGTAGGGGGCCCCACAATCAGCCCCAGCATTTT
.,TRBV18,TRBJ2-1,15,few,CASSPGSSSYNEQFF,TGTGCCAGCTCACCAGGGAGTAGTTCCTACAATGAGCAGTTCTTC
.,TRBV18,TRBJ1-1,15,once,CASSPAGSMNTEAFF,TGTGCCAGCTCACCGGCAGGAAGCATGAACACTGAAGCTTTCTTT
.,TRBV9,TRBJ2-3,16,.,CASSVESGRNTDTQYF,TGTGCCAGCAGCGTAGAATCGGGTCGGAACACAGATACGCAGTATTTT
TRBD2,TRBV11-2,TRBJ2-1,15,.,CASSSRLAGNNEQFF,TGTGCCAGCAGCTCAAGACTAGCGGGAAACAATGAGCAGTTCTTC
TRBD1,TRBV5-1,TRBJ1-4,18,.,CASSRKPGQGFGDEKLFF,TGCGCCAGCAGCCGAAAACCGGGACAGGGATTCGGGGATGAAAAACTGTTTTTT
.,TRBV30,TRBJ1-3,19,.,CAWTPPYLSHADSGNTIYF,TGTGCCTGGACCCCTCCGTACCTCTCCCATGCGGACTCTGGAAACACCATATATTTT
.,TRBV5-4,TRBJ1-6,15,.,CASSALGGRNSPLHF,TGTGCCAGCAGCGCTCTCGGGGGTCGTAATTCACCCCTCCACTTT
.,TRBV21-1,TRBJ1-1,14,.,CASSKEGEGAEAFF,TGTGCCAGCAGCAAAGAGGGGGAAGGGGCTGAAGCTTTCTTT
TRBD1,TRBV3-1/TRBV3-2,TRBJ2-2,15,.,CASSPGQGFGGELFF,TGTGCCAGCAGCCCGGGACAGGGCTTCGGCGGGGAGCTGTTTTTT
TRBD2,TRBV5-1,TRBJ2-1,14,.,CASSVSGRDNEQFF,TGCGCCAGCAGCGTTAGCGGGAGGGACAATGAGCAGTTCTTC
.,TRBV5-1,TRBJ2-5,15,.,CASRTSGGGGETQYF,TGCGCCAGCAGGACCTCAGGGGGAGGAGGAGAGACCCAGTACTTC
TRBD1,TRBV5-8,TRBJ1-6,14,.,CASSQTGKNSPLHF,TGTGCCAGCAGCCAGACAGGGAAGAATTCACCCCTCCACTTT
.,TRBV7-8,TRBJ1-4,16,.,CASSLGQRGGDEKLFF,TGTGCCAGCAGCTTAGGTCAACGGGGAGGGGATGAAAAACTGTTTTTT
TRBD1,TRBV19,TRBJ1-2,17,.,CASSTGSAGTGNYGYTF,TGTGCCAGTAGTACGGGCTCCGCCGGGACAGGCAACTATGGCTACACCTTC